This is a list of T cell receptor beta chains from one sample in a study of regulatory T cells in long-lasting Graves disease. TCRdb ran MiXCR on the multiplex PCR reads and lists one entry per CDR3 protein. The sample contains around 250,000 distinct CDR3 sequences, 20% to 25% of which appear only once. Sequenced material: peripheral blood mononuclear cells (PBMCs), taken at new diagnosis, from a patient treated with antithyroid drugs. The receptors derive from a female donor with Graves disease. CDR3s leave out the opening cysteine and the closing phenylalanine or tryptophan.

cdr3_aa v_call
ASSPRTVTNTEAF TRBV18
ASSLQGALFSEAF TRBV11-3
ASSEYNEQY TRBV6-1
SAGGQRTGGTEAF TRBV20-1
ATTLGTDIREQF TRBV15
ASSPEQYEQY TRBV18
SALGQRATGELL TRBV20-1
ASSQGAGGGHTEAF TRBV4-3
ASSISGTGDYGYT TRBV5-1
ASSLASHNEQF TRBV7-2